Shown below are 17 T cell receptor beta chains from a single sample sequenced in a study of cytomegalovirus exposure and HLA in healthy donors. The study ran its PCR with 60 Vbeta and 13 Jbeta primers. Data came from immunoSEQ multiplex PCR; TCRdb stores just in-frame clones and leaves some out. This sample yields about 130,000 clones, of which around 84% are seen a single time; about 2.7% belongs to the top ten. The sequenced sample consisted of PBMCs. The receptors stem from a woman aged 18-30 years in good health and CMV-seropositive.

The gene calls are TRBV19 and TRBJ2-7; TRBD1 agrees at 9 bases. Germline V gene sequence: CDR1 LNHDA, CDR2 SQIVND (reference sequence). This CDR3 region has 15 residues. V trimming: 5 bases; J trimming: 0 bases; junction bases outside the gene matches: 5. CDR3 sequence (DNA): TGTGCCAGTAGTCCGGGGACAGGGTACTCCTACGAGCAGTACTTC. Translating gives CASSPGTGYSYEQYF.

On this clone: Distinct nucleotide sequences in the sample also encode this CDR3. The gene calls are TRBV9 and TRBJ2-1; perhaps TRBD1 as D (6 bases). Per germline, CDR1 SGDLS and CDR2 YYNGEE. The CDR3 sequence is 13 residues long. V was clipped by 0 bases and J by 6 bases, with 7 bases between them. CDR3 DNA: TGTGCCAGCAGCGTAGGAGGGGGCAATGAGCAGTTCTTC. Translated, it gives CASSVGGGNEQFF.

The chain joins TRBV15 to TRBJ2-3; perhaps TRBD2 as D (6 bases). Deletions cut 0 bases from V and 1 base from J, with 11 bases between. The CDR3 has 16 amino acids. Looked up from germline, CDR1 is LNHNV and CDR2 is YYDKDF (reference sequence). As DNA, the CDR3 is TGTGCCACCAGCAGAGATGGGAGCGGGCGCACAGATACGCAGTATTTT. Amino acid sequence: CATSRDGSGRTDTQYF.

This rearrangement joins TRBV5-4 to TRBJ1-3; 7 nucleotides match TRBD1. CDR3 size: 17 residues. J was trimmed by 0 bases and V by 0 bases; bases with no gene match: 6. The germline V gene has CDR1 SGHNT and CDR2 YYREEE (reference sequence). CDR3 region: CASSLDRGQSSGNTIYF. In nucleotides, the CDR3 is TGTGCCAGCAGCTTGGACAGGGGACAGAGCTCTGGAAACACCATATATTTT.

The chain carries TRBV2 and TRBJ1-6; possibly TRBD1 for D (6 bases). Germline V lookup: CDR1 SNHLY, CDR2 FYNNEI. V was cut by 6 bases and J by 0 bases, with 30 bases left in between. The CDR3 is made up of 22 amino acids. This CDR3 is CASRAERGRQGLPSSYNSPLHF. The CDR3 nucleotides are TGTGCCAGCAGGGCAGAGCGGGGGCGTCAGGGACTGCCGAGCTCCTATAATTCACCCCTCCACTTT. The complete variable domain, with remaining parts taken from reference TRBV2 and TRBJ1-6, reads EPEVTQTPSHQVTQMGQEVILRCVPISNHLYFYWYRQILGQKVEFLVSFYNNEISEKSEIFDDQFSVERPDGSNFTLKIRSTKLEDSAMYFCASRAERGRQGLPSSYNSPLHFGNGTRLTVT.

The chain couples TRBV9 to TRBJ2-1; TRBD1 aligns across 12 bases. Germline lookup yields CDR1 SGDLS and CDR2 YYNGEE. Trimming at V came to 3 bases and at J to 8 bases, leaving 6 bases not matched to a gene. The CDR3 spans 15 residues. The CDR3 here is CASSEGQGARDEQFF. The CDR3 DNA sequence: TGTGCCAGCAGCGAGGGACAGGGGGCGAGAGATGAGCAGTTCTTC.

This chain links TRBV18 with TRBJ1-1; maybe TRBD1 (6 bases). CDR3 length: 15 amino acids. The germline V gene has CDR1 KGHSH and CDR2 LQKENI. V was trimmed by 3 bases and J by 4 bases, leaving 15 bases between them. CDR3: CASSPQNRASTEAFF. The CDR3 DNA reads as TGTGCCAGCTCACCCCAGAACAGGGCCAGCACTGAAGCTTTCTTT. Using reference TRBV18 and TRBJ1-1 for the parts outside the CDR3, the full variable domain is NAGVMQNPRHLVRRRGQEARLRCSPMKGHSHVYWYRQLPEEGLKFMVYLQKENIIDESGMPKERFSAEFPKEGPSILRIQQVVRGDSAAYFCASSPQNRASTEAFFGQGTRLTVV.

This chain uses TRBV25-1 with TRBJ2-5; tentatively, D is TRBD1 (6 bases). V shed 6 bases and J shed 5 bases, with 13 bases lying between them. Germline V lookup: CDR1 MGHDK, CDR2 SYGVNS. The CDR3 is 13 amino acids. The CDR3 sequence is CASRTGFRETQYF. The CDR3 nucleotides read TGTGCCAGCAGAACAGGGTTTCGGGAGACCCAGTACTTC.

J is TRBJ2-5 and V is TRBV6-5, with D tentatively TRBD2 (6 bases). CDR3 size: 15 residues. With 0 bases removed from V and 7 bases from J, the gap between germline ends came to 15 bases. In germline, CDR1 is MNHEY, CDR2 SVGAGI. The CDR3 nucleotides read TGTGCCAGCAGTTACTCCAGACTAATGGGGGGGACCCAGTACTTC. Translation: CASSYSRLMGGTQYF.

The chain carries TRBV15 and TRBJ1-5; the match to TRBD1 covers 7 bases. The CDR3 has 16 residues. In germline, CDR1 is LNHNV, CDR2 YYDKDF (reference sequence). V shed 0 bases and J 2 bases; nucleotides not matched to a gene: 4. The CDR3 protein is CATSRDQGDGNQPQHF. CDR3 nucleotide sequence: TGTGCCACCAGCAGAGATCAGGGGGACGGCAATCAGCCCCAGCATTTT.

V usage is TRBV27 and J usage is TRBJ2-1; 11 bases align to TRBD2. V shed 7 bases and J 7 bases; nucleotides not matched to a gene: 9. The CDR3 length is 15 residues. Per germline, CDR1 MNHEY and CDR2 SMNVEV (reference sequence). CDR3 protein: CASTFLAGGGNEQFF. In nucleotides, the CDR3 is TGTGCCAGCACCTTCTTAGCGGGGGGGGGAAATGAGCAGTTCTTC.

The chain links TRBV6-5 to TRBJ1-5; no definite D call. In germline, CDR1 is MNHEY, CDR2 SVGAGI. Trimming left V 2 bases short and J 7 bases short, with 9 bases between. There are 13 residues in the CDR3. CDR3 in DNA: TGTGCCAGCAGTTACGGACTCTGGCAGCCCCAGCATTTT. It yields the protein CASSYGLWQPQHF.

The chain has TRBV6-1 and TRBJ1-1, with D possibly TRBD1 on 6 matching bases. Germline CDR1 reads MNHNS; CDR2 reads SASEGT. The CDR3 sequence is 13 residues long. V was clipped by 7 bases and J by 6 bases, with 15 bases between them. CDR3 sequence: CASNLAQGPEAFF. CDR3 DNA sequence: TGTGCCAGCAACCTAGCACAGGGTCCTGAAGCTTTCTTT.

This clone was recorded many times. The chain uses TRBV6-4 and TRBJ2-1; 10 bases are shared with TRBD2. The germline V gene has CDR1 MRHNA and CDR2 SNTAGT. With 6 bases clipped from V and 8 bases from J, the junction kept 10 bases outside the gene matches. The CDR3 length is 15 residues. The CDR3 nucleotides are TGTGCCAGCAGCCCAGCGGGGGGGGATTCGGATGAGCAGTTCTTC. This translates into CASSPAGGDSDEQFF.

The CDR3 here is CASSSAGRNYGYTF. The DNA for the CDR3 is TGTGCCAGCTCCTCAGCCGGCAGGAACTATGGCTACACCTTC. This chain links TRBV6-5 with TRBJ1-2; no clear D. Germline-derived CDR1 and CDR2 are MNHEY and SVGAGI. V lost 8 bases to trimming and J lost 2 bases, with 15 bases between them. The CDR3 consists of 14 residues.

The CDR3 spells CASSLDGLAGDPSTDTQYF. The CDR3 coding sequence is TGTGCCAGCAGCTTAGATGGACTAGCGGGGGACCCTAGCACAGATACGCAGTATTTT. The chain recombines TRBV11-2 with TRBJ2-3; TRBD2 matches at 13 bases. Germline CDR1 and CDR2: SGHAT and FQNNGV. This CDR3 is built from 19 residues. Germline trimming cut 0 bases from V and 0 bases from J; bases unmatched to any gene: 6.

The CDR3 region is CAIYPGQETYEQYF. The CDR3 coding sequence is TGTGCCATCTACCCGGGACAGGAAACCTACGAGCAGTACTTC. The chain recombines TRBV2 with TRBJ2-7, with 8 positions matching TRBD1. This CDR3 spans 14 amino acids. With 10 bases clipped from V and 2 bases from J, the junction kept 10 bases outside the gene matches. The V gene's germline CDR1 is SNHLY and CDR2 FYNNEI. Combining the CDR3 with reference TRBV2 and TRBJ2-7 gives the whole variable domain EPEVTQTPSHQVTQMGQEVILRCVPISNHLYFYWYRQILGQKVEFLVSFYNNEISEKSEIFDDQFSVERPDGSNFTLKIRSTKLEDSAMYFCAIYPGQETYEQYFGPGTRLTVT.